This paragraph covers one T cell receptor (beta chain) sequence. Antigen unknown. The entry originates in a study of CD8+ T cells in alopecia areata. Findings and caveats of the study: It was lesional scalp, especially alopecia totalis/universalis, that showed higher clonality than normal scalp. Scalp samples also contribute reads from the resident alphabeta T cells found in normal skin.

Peripheral blood and lesional scalp punch biopsies were taken from alopecia areata patients. Sorting separated CD4+ and CD8+ T cells out of PBMCs. V gave up 4 bases and J gave up 0 bases; unmatched junction bases: 6. In germline, CDR1 is ENHRY, CDR2 SYGVKD. This CDR3 contains 16 residues. Extracted RNA was reverse transcribed, and the resulting cDNA served as sequencing template. Libraries were prepared by immunoSEQ multiplex PCR; TCRdb keeps only in-frame clonotypes and omits some of them. Found here are about 150,000 clones, over 45% of them singletons; the top ten hold about 6.4%. The receptor was isolated from a human donor with alopecia areata. The chain uses TRBV10-3 and TRBJ2-7; 10 bases agree with TRBD2. The sample comprised CD4+ T cells sorted from blood. CDR3 in DNA: TGTGCCATCAGTGTCGGTAGCGGGAGGTCCTCCTACGAGCAGTACTTC. It translates to CAISVGSGRSSYEQYF.